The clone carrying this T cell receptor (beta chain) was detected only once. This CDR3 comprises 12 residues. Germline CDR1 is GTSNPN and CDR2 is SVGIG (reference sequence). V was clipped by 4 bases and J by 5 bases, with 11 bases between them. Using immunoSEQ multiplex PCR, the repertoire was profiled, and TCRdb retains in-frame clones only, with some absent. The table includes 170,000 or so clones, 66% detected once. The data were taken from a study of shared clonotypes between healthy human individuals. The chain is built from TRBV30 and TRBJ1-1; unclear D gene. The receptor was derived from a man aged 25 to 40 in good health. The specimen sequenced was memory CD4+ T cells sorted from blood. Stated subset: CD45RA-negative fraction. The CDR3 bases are TGTGCCTGGATGCCAGGTATGACTGAAGCTTTCTTT. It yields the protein CAWMPGMTEAFF.